Presented here are 26 T cell receptor beta chains from one specimen sequenced in a study of shared clonotypes between healthy human individuals. Profiled with immunoSEQ multiplex PCR; TCRdb holds only in-frame clones, not every one. The table has a few million clones, just over 90% seen once. Sample: naive CD4+ T cells from PBMCs. Specified subset: CD45RA+ positively selected. These receptor sequences come from a man aged 18 to 29 in good health. Some clones in this sample may be carry-over from other donors' samples.

The chain recombines TRBV7-2 with TRBJ1-2; D not certain. Germline V gene lookup returns CDR1 SGHTA and CDR2 FQGNSA. V lost 5 bases, J lost 8 bases, and 9 bases lay in between. The CDR3 is 11 residues long. CDR3 residues: CASSPGAGYTF. Written as DNA, the CDR3 is TGTGCCAGCAGCCCCGGCGCCGGCTACACCTTC.

V and J are TRBV5-5 and TRBJ1-4; unclear D gene. V lost 4 bases and J 0 bases, leaving 10 bases between the germline ends. Germline V gives CDR1 SGHKS, CDR2 YYEKEE (reference sequence). CDR3 length: 15 amino acids. The CDR3 protein is CASSPNFATNEKLFF. The CDR3 nucleotides read TGTGCCAGCAGCCCAAACTTCGCAACTAATGAAAAACTGTTTTTT.

The chain is built from TRBV30 and TRBJ2-1, with TRBD1 matching over 12 bases. Per germline, CDR1 GTSNPN and CDR2 SVGIG (reference sequence). Losses at the gene ends were 1 base for V and 2 bases for J; bases not matched to a gene: 6. The CDR3 length is 17 residues. CDR3 nucleotide sequence: TGTGCCTGGAGTGGCGGGACAGGGGGCATGGCCTACAATGAGCAGTTCTTC. Residues: CAWSGGTGGMAYNEQFF.

The chain combines TRBV4-3 with TRBJ1-1; D unclear. Between the trimmed V and J ends, which lost 1 base and 2 bases, there was a span of 11 bases. CDR1 is LGHNA and CDR2 is YSLEER in the germline V gene. CDR3 length: 15 amino acids. CDR3 loop: CASSQGAAVNTEAFF. CDR3 in DNA: TGCGCCAGCAGCCAAGGGGCGGCTGTCAACACTGAAGCTTTCTTT.

The chain employs TRBV9 and TRBJ2-3, with 7 bases identical to TRBD1. Trimming at V came to 4 bases and at J to 0 bases, leaving 8 bases not matched to a gene. The germline gives CDR1 SGDLS, CDR2 YYNGEE. The CDR3 runs 16 residues. The CDR3, as DNA: TGTGCCAGCAGCACCGGGACAGCCGTTAGCACAGATACGCAGTATTTT. Its protein is CASSTGTAVSTDTQYF.

The chain combines TRBV19 with TRBJ1-1, with unresolved D. CDR3 length equals 12 residues. V lost 8 bases, J lost 0 bases, and 7 bases lay in between. Germline V gene data show CDR1 as LNHDA and CDR2 as SQIVND (reference sequence). For the CDR3, the DNA is TGTGCCAGTGGACTCCTGAACACTGAAGCTTTCTTT. It codes for CASGLLNTEAFF.

The chain carries TRBV13 and TRBJ2-3; D gene ambiguous. CDR3 length: 11 amino acids. The V gene lost 2 bases and the J gene lost 8 bases, with 5 bases spanning the gap. CDR1 and CDR2 (germline): PRHDT, FYEKMQ (reference sequence). The CDR3 DNA follows: TGTGCCAGCAGCTTAACTACTACGCAGTATTTT. It specifies CASSLTTTQYF.

This chain joins TRBV5-1 and TRBJ2-3; no clear D gene. Between the trimmed V and J ends, which lost 5 bases and 4 bases, there was a span of 5 bases. This CDR3 region has 11 residues. CDR1 and CDR2 from the germline V gene are SGHRS and YFSETQ. Written as DNA, the CDR3 is TGCGCCAGCAGTGATTCAGATACGCAGTATTTT. Protein sequence: CASSDSDTQYF. Full variable domain (missing parts from reference TRBV5-1 and TRBJ2-3): KAGVTQTPRYLIKTRGQQVTLSCSPISGHRSVSWYQQTPGQGLQFLFEYFSETQRNKGNFPGRFSGRQFSNSRSEMNVSTLELGDSALYLCASSDSDTQYFGPGTRLTVL.

This clone was found once. The identical CDR3 is also encoded by other nucleotide sequences in the sample. The chain couples TRBV6-6 to TRBJ2-1; D not resolved. CDR1 MNHNY and CDR2 SVGAGI come from the germline V gene (reference sequence). This CDR3 comprises 13 residues. V gave up 0 bases and J gave up 4 bases, with 4 bases separating them. CDR3 region: CASSYSGYNEQFF. The CDR3 region has the DNA TGTGCCAGCAGTTACTCGGGGTACAATGAGCAGTTCTTC.

The chain couples TRBV6-1 to TRBJ2-7, with 8 bases fitting TRBD2. Trimming cost V 2 bases and J 1 base; bases outside gene matches: 1. Germline lookup yields CDR1 MNHNS and CDR2 SASEGT. This CDR3 region has 14 residues. The CDR3: CASSEPSGSYEQYF. The CDR3, as DNA: TGTGCCAGCAGTGAACCTAGCGGGTCCTACGAGCAGTACTTC.

Comment on this clone: Other DNA sequences in this sample translate to the same CDR3. The chain joins TRBV4-1 to TRBJ2-3; D unresolved. Trimming stripped 0 bases from V and 5 bases from J, with 6 bases between. Germline loops: CDR1 MGHRA, CDR2 YSYEKL. CDR3 size: 13 residues. In nucleotides, the CDR3 is TGCGCCAGCAGCCAAGAAGGTTTAGATACGCAGTATTTT. Protein product: CASSQEGLDTQYF.

The rearrangement links TRBV28 to TRBJ2-1, with 10 positions matching TRBD2. J gave up 4 bases and V 6 bases, and 6 bases lay outside the gene matches. The CDR3 totals 15 residues. CDR1 is MDHEN and CDR2 is SYDVKM in the germline V gene. CDR3 region: CASSTSGRVYNEQFF. CDR3 coding DNA: TGTGCCAGCAGCACCAGCGGGAGGGTTTACAATGAGCAGTTCTTC.

This sequence joins TRBV28 and TRBJ2-2, with 7 bases aligning to TRBD1. The CDR3 totals 14 residues. Looked up from germline, CDR1 is MDHEN and CDR2 is SYDVKM. J lost 7 bases, V lost 2 bases, and 4 bases had no gene match. The CDR3 here is CASSLRQGGGELFF. CDR3 bases: TGTGCCAGCAGTTTAAGACAGGGTGGCGGGGAGCTGTTTTTT.

A word on this clone: The CDR3 does not end in the conserved phenylalanine or tryptophan, so this is likely a read error. The limits of the CDR3 on the DNA are not certain, so only TCRdb's listed CDR3 is given. This chain links TRBV7-2 with TRBJ2-3; the table names TRBD1, a call not compared with the DNA. Inclusive of both ends, the CDR3 amounts to 12 amino acids. Germline CDR1 and CDR2: SGHTA and FQGNSA. The CDR3 spells CASRTGTGGSPG.

The table lists this clone with a count of one. The CDR3: CASSTRQDLTQYF. For the CDR3, the DNA is TGTGCCAGCAGCACTCGACAGGACCTTACGCAGTATTTT. The V and J genes are TRBV11-3 and TRBJ2-3; possibly TRBD1 for D (6 bases). Trimming removed 5 bases at V and 8 bases at J, with 14 bases between. Germline V gene sequence: CDR1 SGHNT, CDR2 YENEEA. There are 13 residues in the CDR3.

V usage is TRBV18 and J usage is TRBJ1-4, with D unclear. The germline CDR1 and CDR2 sequences are KGHSH and LQKENI. This CDR3 region has 14 residues. Trimming cost V 2 bases and J 6 bases, with 10 bases left between them. Here the CDR3 reads CASSPSRVDEKLFF. The CDR3 DNA reads TGTGCCAGCTCACCATCAAGAGTAGATGAAAAACTGTTTTTT.

The rearrangement links TRBV12-5 to TRBJ2-1, with TRBD2 matching over 11 bases. CDR3 size: 18 residues. Germline lookup yields CDR1 LGHNT and CDR2 FRNRAP. The V and J ends lost 5 bases and 7 bases, in that order; junction bases with no gene match: 16. The CDR3 DNA follows: TGTGCTAGTGGTCTTGAAGGGGGCAGGACTAGCGGGCAAAATGAGCAGTTCTTC. Translating gives CASGLEGGRTSGQNEQFF.

J is TRBJ2-1 and V is TRBV5-4, with TRBD2 matching 8 bases. The V gene end was trimmed by 4 bases and the J gene end by 4 bases; junction bases not matched to a gene: 7. This CDR3 has 15 amino acids. Germline CDR1 is SGHNT and CDR2 is YYREEE (reference sequence). The CDR3: CASSRSSGPYNEQFF. The CDR3 nucleotides read TGTGCCAGCAGCCGGTCTAGCGGGCCTTACAATGAGCAGTTCTTC. Full variable domain (remainder filled in from reference TRBV5-4 and TRBJ2-1): ETGVTQSPTHLIKTRGQQVTLRCSSQSGHNTVSWYQQALGQGPQFIFQYYREEENGRGNFPPRFSGLQFPNYSSELNVNALELDDSALYLCASSRSSGPYNEQFFGPGTRLTVL.

This clone was found once. The chain uses TRBV7-8 and TRBJ2-3, with 7 bases aligning to TRBD2. The CDR3 has 16 residues. V lost 4 bases to trimming and J lost 0 bases; unmatched junction nucleotides: 7. Per germline, CDR1 SGHVS and CDR2 FQNEAQ. The CDR3 DNA reads as TGTGCCAGCAGCTCAAGACGGACTAGTAGCACAGATACGCAGTATTTT. Its protein is CASSSRRTSSTDTQYF.

This sequence joins TRBV6-5 and TRBJ2-7, with D possibly TRBD2 on 5 matching bases. The ends were cut back, 6 bases at V and 2 bases at J, with 11 bases in the middle. CDR3 length: 13 residues. CDR1 MNHEY and CDR2 SVGAGI come from the germline V gene. In nucleotides, the CDR3 is TGTGCCAGCAGACCCAGCGGAACCTACGAGCAGTACTTC. Translation: CASRPSGTYEQYF.

This clone was seen once. V is TRBV15 and J is TRBJ1-2; 7 positions match TRBD1. Germline CDR1 LNHNV, CDR2 YYDKDF (reference sequence). V shed 4 bases, J shed 5 bases, and the junction held 4 bases outside the gene matches. CDR3 size: 13 residues. CDR3 in amino acids: CATSKQGPYGYTF. CDR3 DNA: TGTGCCACCAGCAAACAGGGGCCGTATGGCTACACCTTC.

The V call is TRBV29-1, the J call TRBJ1-2; D uncertain. Deletions cut 7 bases from V and 5 bases from J, with 17 bases between. The CDR3 totals 13 residues. CDR1 SQVTM and CDR2 ANQGSEA come from the germline V gene. The CDR3 reads CSALLSPLYGYTF. The CDR3 nucleotides are TGCAGCGCCCTCTTAAGCCCCTTATATGGCTACACCTTC. Full variable domain (remainder filled in from reference TRBV29-1 and TRBJ1-2): SAVISQKPSRDICQRGTSLTIQCQVDSQVTMMFWYRQQPGQSLTLIATANQGSEATYESGFVIDKFPISRPNLTFSTLTVSNMSPEDSSIYLCSALLSPLYGYTFGSGTRLTVV.

The chain employs TRBV7-2 and TRBJ2-3; 10 bases fit TRBD2. Trimming took 5 bases from V and 5 from J; bases not matched to a gene: 10. This CDR3 spans 16 amino acids. CDR1 is SGHTA, CDR2 FQGNSA, per germline. CDR3 nucleotide sequence: TGTGCCAGCAGCCCAAAAAGCGGGAGGGCCATAGATACGCAGTATTTT. Amino acids: CASSPKSGRAIDTQYF.

V usage is TRBV5-1 and J usage is TRBJ2-7; 11 bases are shared with TRBD1. Germline CDR1 reads SGHRS; CDR2 reads YFSETQ. After removal of 4 bases from V and 5 bases from J, the junction contained 5 bases not matched to a gene. The CDR3 runs 14 residues. The CDR3 region is CASSQGQGGDEQYF. For the CDR3, the DNA is TGCGCCAGCAGCCAGGGACAGGGGGGAGACGAGCAGTACTTC.

The chain combines TRBV9 with TRBJ2-7; TRBD2 aligns across 11 bases. The CDR3 length is 18 residues. Germline CDR1 reads SGDLS; CDR2 reads YYNGEE. V shed 0 bases, J shed 3 bases, and the junction held 11 bases outside the gene matches. The CDR3 DNA reads TGTGCCAGCAGCGTAGCCTGGGACACTAGCGGGGGAATCTACGAGCAGTACTTC. This codes for CASSVAWDTSGGIYEQYF.

The J gene is TRBJ2-7, the V gene TRBV28; 9 nucleotides line up with TRBD1. This CDR3 has 16 residues. CDR1 is MDHEN, CDR2 SYDVKM, per germline. Trimming at V came to 4 bases and at J to 5 bases, leaving 12 bases not matched to a gene. CDR3: CASSSTPGTGKNEQYF. CDR3 nucleotide sequence: TGTGCCAGCAGTTCCACCCCCGGGACAGGGAAGAACGAGCAGTACTTC. The full variable domain, its missing parts supplied by reference TRBV28 and TRBJ2-7, is DVKVTQSSRYLVKRTGEKVFLECVQDMDHENMFWYRQDPGLGLRLIYFSYDVKMKEKGDIPEGYSVSREKKERFSLILESASTNQTSMYLCASSSTPGTGKNEQYFGPGTRLTVT.